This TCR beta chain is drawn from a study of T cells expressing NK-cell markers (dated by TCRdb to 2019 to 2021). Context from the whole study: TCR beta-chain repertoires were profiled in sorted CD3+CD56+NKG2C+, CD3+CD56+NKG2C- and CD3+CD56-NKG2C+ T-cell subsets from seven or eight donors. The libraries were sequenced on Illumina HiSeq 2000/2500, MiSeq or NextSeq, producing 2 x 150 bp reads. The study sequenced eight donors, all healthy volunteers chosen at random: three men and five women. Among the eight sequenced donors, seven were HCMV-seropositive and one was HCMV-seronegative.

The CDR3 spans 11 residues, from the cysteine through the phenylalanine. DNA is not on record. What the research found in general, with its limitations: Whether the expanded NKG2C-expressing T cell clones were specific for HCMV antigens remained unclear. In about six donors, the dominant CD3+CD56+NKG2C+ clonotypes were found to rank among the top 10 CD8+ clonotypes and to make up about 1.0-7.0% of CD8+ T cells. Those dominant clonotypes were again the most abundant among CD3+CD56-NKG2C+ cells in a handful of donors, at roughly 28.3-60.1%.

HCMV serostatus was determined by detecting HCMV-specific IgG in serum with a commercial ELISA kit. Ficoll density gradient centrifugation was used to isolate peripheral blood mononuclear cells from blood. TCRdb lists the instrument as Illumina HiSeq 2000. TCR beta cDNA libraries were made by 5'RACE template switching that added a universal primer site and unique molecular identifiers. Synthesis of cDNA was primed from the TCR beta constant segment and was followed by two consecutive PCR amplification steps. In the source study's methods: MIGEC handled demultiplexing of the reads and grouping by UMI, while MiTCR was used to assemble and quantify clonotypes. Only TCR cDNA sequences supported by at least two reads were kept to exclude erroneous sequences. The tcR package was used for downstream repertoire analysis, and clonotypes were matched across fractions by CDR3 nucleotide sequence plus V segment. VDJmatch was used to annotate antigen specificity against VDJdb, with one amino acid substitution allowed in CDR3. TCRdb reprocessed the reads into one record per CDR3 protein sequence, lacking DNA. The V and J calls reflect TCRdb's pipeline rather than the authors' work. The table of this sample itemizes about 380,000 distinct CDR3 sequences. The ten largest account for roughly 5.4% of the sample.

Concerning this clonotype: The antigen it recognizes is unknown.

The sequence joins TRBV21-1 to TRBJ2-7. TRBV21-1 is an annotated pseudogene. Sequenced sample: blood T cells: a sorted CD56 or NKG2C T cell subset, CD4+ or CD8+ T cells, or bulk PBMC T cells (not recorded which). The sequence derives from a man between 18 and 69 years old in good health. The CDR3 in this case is CASSAEIEQYF.